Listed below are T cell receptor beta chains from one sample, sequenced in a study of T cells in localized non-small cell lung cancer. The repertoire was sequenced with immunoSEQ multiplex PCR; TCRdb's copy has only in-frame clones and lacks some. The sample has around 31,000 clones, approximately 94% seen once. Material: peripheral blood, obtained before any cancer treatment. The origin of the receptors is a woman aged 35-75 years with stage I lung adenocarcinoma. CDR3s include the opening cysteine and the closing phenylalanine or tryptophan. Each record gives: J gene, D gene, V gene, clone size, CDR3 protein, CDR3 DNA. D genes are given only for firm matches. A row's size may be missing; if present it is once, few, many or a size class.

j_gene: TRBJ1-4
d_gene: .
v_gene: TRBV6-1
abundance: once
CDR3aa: CASKTLQGPNEKLFF
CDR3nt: TGTGCCAGTAAGACCCTACAGGGACCTAATGAAAAACTGTTTTTT

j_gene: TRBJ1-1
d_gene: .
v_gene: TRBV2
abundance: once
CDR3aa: CASSSSGAQPRNTEAFF
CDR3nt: TGTGCCAGCAGTTCCTCCGGGGCTCAACCTAGGAACACTGAAGCTTTCTTT

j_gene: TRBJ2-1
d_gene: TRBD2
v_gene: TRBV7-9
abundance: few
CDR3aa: CASSLFTGGISYNEQFF
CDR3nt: TGTGCCAGCAGCTTATTTACGGGAGGGATCTCCTACAATGAGCAGTTCTTC

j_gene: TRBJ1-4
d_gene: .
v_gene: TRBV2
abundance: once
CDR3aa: CASSRTINSELFF
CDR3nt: TGTGCCAGCAGTCGAACGATCAATAGCGAGCTGTTTTTT

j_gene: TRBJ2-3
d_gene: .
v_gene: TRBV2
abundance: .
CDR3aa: CASREGLGTQYF
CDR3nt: TGTGCCAGCAGGGAAGGGCTAGGTACGCAGTATTTT

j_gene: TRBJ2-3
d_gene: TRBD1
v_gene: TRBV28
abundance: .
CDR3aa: CASSSPGQGASDTQYF
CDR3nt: TGTGCCAGCAGTTCCCCGGGACAGGGGGCTTCAGATACGCAGTATTTT

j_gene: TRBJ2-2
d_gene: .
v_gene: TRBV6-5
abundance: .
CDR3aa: CASSYSYRVTGELFF
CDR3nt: TGTGCCAGCAGTTACTCCTACAGGGTCACCGGGGAGCTGTTTTTT

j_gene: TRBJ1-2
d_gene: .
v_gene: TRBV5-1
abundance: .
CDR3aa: CASSAYPQTNYGYTF
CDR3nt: TGCGCCAGCAGCGCCTACCCCCAGACTAACTATGGCTACACCTTC

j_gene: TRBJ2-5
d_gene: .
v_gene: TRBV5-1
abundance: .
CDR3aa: CASKRSWLGSQETQYF
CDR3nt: TGCGCCAGCAAGCGGAGCTGGCTAGGCTCCCAAGAGACCCAGTACTTC

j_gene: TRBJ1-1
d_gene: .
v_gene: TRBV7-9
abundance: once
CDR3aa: CASSLGTGGQWTEAFF
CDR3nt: TGTGCCAGCAGCTTAGGTACGGGGGGGCAGTGGACTGAAGCTTTCTTT

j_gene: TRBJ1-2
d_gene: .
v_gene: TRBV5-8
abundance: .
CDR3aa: CASSREVHGYTF
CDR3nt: TGTGCCAGCAGCCGTGAGGTCCATGGCTACACCTTC

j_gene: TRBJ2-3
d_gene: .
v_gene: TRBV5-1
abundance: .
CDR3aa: CASSPGLLRTDTQYF
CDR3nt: TGCGCCAGCAGCCCGGGACTCCTGCGCACAGATACGCAGTATTTT

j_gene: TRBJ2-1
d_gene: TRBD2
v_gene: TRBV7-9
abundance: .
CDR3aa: CASSFTGGSFGNEQFF
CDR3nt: TGTGCCAGCAGCTTTACTGGCGGGAGTTTTGGCAATGAGCAGTTCTTC

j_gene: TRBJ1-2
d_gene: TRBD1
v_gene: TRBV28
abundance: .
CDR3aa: CASSLQGARGYTF
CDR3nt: TGTGCCAGCAGCCTACAGGGGGCACGGGGCTACACCTTC

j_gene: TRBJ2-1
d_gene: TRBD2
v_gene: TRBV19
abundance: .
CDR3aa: CASSILGLAGGRSYNEQFF
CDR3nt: TGTGCCAGTAGTATATTGGGACTAGCGGGGGGCCGATCCTACAATGAGCAGTTCTTC

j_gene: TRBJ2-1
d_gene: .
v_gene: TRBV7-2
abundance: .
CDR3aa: CASSFQQTSGDNEQFF
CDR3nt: TGTGCCAGCAGCTTCCAACAGACCTCGGGGGACAATGAGCAGTTCTTC

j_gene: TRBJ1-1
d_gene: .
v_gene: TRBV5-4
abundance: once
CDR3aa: CASSLGRARANTEAFF
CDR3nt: TGTGCCAGCAGCTTGGGCAGGGCAAGGGCGAACACTGAAGCTTTCTTT

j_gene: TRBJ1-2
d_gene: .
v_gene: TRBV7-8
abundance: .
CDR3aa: CASSLVRDRGYTF
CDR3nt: TGTGCCAGCAGCTTAGTTAGGGATAGGGGCTACACCTTC

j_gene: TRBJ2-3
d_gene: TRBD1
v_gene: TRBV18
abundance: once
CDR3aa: CASSHLQGRTDTQYF
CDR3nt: TGTGCCAGCTCACACCTACAGGGGCGCACAGATACGCAGTATTTT

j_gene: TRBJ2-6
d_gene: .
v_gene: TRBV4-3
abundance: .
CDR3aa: CASSQEQATTGANVLTF
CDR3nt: TGCGCCAGCAGCCAAGAACAGGCCACCACTGGGGCCAACGTCCTGACTTTC

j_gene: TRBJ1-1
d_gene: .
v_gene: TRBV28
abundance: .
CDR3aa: CASSQPGGWKTEAFF
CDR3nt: TGTGCCAGCAGTCAACCCGGGGGGTGGAAGACTGAAGCTTTCTTT

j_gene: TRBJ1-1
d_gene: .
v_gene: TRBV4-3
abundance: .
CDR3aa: CASSLEGEGTEAFF
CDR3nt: TGCGCCAGCAGCCTCGAAGGGGAGGGCACTGAAGCTTTCTTT

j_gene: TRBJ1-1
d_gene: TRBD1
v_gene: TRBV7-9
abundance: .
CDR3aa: CASTYRGSRTEAFF
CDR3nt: TGTGCCAGCACCTACAGGGGGTCGAGGACTGAAGCTTTCTTT

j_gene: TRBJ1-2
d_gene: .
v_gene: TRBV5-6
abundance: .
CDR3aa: CAGSLGVRGDYGYTF
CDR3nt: TGTGCCGGCAGCTTGGGCGTCCGCGGCGACTATGGCTACACCTTC

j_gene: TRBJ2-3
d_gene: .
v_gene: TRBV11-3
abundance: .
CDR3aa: CASSTAYTQYF
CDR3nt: TGTGCCAGCAGCACCGCCTATACGCAGTATTTT

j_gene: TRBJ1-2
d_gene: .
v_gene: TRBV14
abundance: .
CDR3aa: CASSRDQNYGYTF
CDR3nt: TGTGCCAGCAGCCGGGACCAAAACTATGGCTACACCTTC

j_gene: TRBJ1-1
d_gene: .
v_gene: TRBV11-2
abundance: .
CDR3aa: CASSRERGTEAFF
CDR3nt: TGTGCCAGCAGCCGAGAGAGGGGAACTGAAGCTTTCTTT

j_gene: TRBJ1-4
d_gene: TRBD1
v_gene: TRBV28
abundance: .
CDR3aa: CASSPTGGYGEKLFF
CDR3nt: TGTGCCAGCAGTCCTACAGGGGGTTACGGTGAAAAACTGTTTTTT

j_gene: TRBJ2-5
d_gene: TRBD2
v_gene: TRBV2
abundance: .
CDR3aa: CASSGGLAGGPTPHF
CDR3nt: TGTGCCAGCAGTGGAGGTCTAGCGGGGGGGCCTACCCCCCACTTC

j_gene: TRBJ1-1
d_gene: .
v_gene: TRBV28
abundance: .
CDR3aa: CASRAARLNTEAFF
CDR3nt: TGTGCCAGCAGAGCGGCACGGTTGAACACTGAAGCTTTCTTT

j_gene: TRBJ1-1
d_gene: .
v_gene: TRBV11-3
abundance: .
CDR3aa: CASSQVGDTEAFF
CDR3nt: TGTGCCAGCAGCCAAGTAGGGGACACTGAAGCTTTCTTT

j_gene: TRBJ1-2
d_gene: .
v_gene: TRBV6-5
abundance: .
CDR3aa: CASNRAGYGYTF
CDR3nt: TGTGCCAGCAACAGGGCGGGGTATGGCTACACCTTC

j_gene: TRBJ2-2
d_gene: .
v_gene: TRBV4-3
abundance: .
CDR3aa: CASSNYGTPRDTGELFF
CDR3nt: TGCGCCAGCAGCAACTATGGGACCCCTCGAGACACCGGGGAGCTGTTTTTT

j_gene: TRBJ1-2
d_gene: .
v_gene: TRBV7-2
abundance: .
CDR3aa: CASSLAQGRSSWYTF
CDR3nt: TGTGCCAGCAGCTTAGCCCAGGGGCGGTCTAGTTGGTACACCTTC

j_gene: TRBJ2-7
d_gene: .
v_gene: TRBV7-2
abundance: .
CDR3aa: CASSLDRYLWEQYF
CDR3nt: TGTGCCAGCAGCCTTGACAGGTACCTTTGGGAGCAGTACTTC

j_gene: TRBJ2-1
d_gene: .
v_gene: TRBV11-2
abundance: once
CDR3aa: CASSLVWGFYNEQFF
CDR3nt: TGTGCCAGCAGCTTAGTGTGGGGTTTCTACAATGAGCAGTTCTTC

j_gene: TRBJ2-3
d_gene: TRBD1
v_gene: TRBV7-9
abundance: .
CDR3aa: CASSLTGPDTQYF
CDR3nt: TGTGCCAGCAGCTTGACAGGGCCAGATACGCAGTATTTT

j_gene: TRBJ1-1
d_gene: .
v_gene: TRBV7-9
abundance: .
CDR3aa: CASSGGGGMNTEAFF
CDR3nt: TGTGCCAGCAGCGGTGGAGGGGGGATGAACACTGAAGCTTTCTTT

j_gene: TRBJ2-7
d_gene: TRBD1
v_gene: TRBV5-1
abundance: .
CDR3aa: CASSLGTGGGPTYEQYF
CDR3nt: TGCGCCAGCAGCTTGGGGACAGGGGGTGGACCCACCTACGAGCAGTACTTC

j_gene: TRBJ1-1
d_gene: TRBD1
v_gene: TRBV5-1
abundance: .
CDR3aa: CASSRVTGVMDTEAFF
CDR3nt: TGCGCCAGCAGCCGCGTCACAGGGGTCATGGACACTGAAGCTTTCTTT

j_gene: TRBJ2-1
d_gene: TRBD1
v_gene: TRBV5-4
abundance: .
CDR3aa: CASSLGGGQGYNEQFF
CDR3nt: TGTGCCAGCAGCTTGGGGGGGGGACAGGGTTACAATGAGCAGTTCTTC

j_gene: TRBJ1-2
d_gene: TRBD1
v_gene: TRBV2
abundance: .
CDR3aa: CASYRDRDRGGYTF
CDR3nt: TGTGCCAGCTACCGGGACAGGGATCGAGGAGGCTACACCTTC

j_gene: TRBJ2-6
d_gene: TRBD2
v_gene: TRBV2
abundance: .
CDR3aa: CASSDGAGGPYGANVLTF
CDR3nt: TGTGCCAGCAGTGATGGTGCGGGAGGGCCGTACGGGGCCAACGTCCTGACTTTC

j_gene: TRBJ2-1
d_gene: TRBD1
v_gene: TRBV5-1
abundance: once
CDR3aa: CASSSGTGGIDEQFF
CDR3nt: TGCGCCAGCAGCTCAGGGACAGGGGGGATAGATGAGCAGTTCTTC

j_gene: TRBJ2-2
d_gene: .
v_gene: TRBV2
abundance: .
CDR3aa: CASSEGRRGGTGELFF
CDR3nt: TGTGCCAGCAGTGAGGGGCGGCGGGGCGGCACCGGGGAGCTGTTTTTT

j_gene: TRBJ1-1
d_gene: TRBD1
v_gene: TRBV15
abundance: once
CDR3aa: CATSRDDRGTVMNTEAFF
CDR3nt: TGTGCCACCAGCAGAGATGACAGGGGTACGGTTATGAACACTGAAGCTTTCTTT

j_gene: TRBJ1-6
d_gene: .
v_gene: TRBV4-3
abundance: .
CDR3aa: CASSQGPRGRINSPLHF
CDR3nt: TGCGCCAGCAGCCAAGGCCCGCGGGGCAGGATTAATTCACCCCTCCACTTT

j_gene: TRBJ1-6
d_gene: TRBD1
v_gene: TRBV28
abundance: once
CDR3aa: CASSSWTGTGTPLHF
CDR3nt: TGTGCCAGCAGTTCTTGGACAGGGACGGGTACACCCCTCCACTTT

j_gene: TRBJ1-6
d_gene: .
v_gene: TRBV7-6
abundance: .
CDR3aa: CASSLDQGSNSPLHF
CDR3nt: TGTGCCAGCAGCTTAGACCAGGGTTCCAATTCACCCCTCCACTTT

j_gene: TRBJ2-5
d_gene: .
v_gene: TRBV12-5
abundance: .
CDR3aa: CASGLYGGRRRETQYF
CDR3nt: TGTGCTAGTGGTTTGTACGGGGGACGCCGCCGAGAGACCCAGTACTTC

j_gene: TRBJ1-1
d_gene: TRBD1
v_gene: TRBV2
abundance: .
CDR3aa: CASGLTGPTEAFF
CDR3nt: TGTGCCAGCGGGTTGACAGGGCCCACTGAAGCTTTCTTT

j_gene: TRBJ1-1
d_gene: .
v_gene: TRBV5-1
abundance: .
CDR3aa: CASSLAVNTEAFF
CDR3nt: TGCGCCAGCAGCTTGGCCGTGAACACTGAAGCTTTCTTT

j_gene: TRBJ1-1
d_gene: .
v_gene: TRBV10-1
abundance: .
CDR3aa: CASSEGGRAFF
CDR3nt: TGCGCCAGCAGTGAAGGGGGGCGAGCTTTCTTT

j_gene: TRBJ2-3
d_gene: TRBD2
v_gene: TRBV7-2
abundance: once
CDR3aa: CASSLGLAGGADTQYF
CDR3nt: TGTGCCAGCAGCTTGGGACTAGCGGGAGGTGCAGATACGCAGTATTTT

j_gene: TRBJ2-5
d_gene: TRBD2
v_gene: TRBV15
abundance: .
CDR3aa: CATSRDSPLTSGSKVTGETQYF
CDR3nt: TGTGCCACCAGCAGAGATTCCCCCCTGACTAGCGGGAGCAAAGTGACGGGAGAGACCCAGTACTTC

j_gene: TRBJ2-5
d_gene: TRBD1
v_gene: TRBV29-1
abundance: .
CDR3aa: CSVERTGQEQYF
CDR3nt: TGCAGCGTTGAAAGGACAGGGCAGGAGCAGTACTTC

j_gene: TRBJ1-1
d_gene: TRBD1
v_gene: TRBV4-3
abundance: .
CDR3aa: CASSQGYRGYTEAFF
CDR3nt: TGCGCCAGCAGCCAAGGATACAGGGGCTATACTGAAGCTTTCTTT

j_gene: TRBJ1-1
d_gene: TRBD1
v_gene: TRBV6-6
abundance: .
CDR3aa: CASSTLGQDGRTEAFF
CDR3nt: TGTGCCAGCTCGACCTTAGGACAGGACGGCCGCACTGAAGCTTTCTTT

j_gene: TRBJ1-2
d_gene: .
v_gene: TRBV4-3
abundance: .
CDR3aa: CASSRGQLNYGYTF
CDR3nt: TGCGCCAGCAGCCGAGGACAACTTAACTATGGCTACACCTTC

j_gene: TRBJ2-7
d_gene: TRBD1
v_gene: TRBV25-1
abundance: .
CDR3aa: CASPTGESYEQYF
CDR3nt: TGTGCCAGCCCGACAGGGGAGAGTTACGAGCAGTACTTC